The subject of this entry is one T cell receptor (beta chain). These data come from a study of blood T cell repertoires in COVID-19. Across the study: The United States, Italy and Spain supplied acute and convalescent COVID-19 samples.

How the authors handled the data: The authors estimated nucleated cell counts from reference gene primer amplification. Produced via immunoSEQ multiplex PCR; TCRdb's table is partial and in-frame only. V and J calls and clone size come straight from that table; D and trimming were deduced from the DNA. The sample lists 65,000 to 90,000 clones; 70% to 90% were seen once. CDR3 size: 15 residues. Trimming shortened V by 4 bases and J by 5 bases, and 14 bases separated the two germline ends. Germline V lookup: CDR1 KGHSH, CDR2 LQKENI. The clonotype was recovered from a woman of 80 years or more with active or convalescent COVID-19. Sequenced sample: peripheral blood. The V call is TRBV18, the J call TRBJ2-2, with D perhaps matching TRBD2 (6 bases). CDR3 nucleotide sequence: TGTGCCAGCTCACTGCCGTTAGGAGGGACCGGGGAGCTGTTTTTT. It translates to CASSLPLGGTGELFF.